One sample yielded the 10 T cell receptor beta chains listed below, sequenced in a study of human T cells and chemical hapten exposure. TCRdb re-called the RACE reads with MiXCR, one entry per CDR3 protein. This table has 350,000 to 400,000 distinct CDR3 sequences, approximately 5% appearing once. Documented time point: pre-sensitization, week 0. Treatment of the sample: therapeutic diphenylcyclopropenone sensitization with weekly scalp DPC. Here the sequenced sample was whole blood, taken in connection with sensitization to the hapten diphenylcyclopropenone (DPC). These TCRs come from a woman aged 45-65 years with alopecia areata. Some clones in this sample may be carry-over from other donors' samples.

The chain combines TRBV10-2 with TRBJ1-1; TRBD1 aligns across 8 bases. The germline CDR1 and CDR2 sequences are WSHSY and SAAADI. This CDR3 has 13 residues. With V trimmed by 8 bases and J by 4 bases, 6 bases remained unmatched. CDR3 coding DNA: TGCGCCAGCCTTATTACAGGGGGCACTGAAGCTTTCTTT. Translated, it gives CASLITGGTEAFF.

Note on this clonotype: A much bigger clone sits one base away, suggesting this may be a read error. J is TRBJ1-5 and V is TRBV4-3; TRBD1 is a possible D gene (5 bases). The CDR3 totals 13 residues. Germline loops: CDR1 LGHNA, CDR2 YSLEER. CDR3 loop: CASSQDSGSPQPF. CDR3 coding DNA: TGCGCCAGCAGCCAAGACTCAGGGTCGCCCCAGCCTTTT.

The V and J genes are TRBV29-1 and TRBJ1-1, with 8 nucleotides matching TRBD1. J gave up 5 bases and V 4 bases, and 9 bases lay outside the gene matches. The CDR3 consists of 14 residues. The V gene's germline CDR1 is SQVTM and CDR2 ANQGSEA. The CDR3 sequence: CSVGQTGEGTEAFF. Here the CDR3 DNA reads TGCAGCGTTGGGCAGACAGGGGAGGGGACTGAAGCTTTCTTT.

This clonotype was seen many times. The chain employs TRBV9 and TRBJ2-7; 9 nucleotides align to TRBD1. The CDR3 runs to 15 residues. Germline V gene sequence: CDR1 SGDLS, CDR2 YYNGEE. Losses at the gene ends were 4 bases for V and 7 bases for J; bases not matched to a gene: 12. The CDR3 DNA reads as TGTGCCAGCAGCTTGTCCGGGACAGGGAATGGGGAGCAGTACTTC. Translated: CASSLSGTGNGEQYF. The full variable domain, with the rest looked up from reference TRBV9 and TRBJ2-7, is DSGVTQTPKHLITATGQRVTLRCSPRSGDLSVYWYQQSLDQGLQFLIQYYNGEERAKGNILERFSAQQFPDLHSELNLSSLELGDSALYFCASSLSGTGNGEQYFGPGTRLTVT.

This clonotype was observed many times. In DNA form, the CDR3 reads TGCAGTGCTAGGGATATAGCGGATCCCTACAATGAGCAGTTCTTC. Residues: CSARDIADPYNEQFF. The V call is TRBV20-1, the J call TRBJ2-1; TRBD2 might be the D (6 bases). Trimming removed 3 bases from V and 2 bases from J, with 14 bases in between. Germline CDR1 reads DFQATT; CDR2 reads SNEGSKA (reference sequence). CDR3 size: 15 residues.

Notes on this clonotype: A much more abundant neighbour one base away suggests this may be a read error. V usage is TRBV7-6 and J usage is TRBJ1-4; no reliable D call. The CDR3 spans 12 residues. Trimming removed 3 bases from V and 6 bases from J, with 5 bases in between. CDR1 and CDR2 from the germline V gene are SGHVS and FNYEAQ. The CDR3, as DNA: TGTGCCAGCAGCTTTGGGGATGAAAAACTGTTTTTT. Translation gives CASSFGDEKLFF.

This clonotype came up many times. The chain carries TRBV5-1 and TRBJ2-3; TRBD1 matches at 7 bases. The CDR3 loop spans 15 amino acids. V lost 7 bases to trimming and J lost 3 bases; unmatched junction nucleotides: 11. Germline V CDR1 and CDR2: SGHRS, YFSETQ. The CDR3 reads CASVPEGARTDTQYF. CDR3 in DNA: TGCGCCAGCGTTCCCGAGGGGGCGCGAACAGATACGCAGTATTTT. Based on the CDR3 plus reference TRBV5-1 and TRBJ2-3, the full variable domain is KAGVTQTPRYLIKTRGQQVTLSCSPISGHRSVSWYQQTPGQGLQFLFEYFSETQRNKGNFPGRFSGRQFSNSRSEMNVSTLELGDSALYLCASVPEGARTDTQYFGPGTRLTVL.

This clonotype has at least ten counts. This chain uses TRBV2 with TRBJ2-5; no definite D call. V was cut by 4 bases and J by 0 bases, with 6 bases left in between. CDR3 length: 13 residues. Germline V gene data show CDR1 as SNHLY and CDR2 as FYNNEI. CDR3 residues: CASSVGYQETQYF. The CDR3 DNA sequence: TGTGCCAGCAGTGTAGGGTACCAAGAGACCCAGTACTTC.

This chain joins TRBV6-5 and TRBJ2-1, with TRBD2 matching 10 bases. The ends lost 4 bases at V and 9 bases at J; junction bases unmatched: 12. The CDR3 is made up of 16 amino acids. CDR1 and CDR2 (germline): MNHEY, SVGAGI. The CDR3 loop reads CASSSELAGRLGEQFF. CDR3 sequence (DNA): TGTGCCAGCAGTTCCGAACTAGCGGGGCGCCTGGGTGAGCAGTTCTTC.

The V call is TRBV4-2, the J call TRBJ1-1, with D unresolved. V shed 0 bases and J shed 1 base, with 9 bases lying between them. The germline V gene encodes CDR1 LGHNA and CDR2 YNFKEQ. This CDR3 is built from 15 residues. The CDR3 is CASSQDLRQNTEAFF. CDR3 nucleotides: TGTGCCAGCAGCCAAGATCTAAGACAGAACACTGAAGCTTTCTTT.